This T cell receptor (beta chain) originates from a study of technical replicates of blood from several donors. TCRdb's copy holds only in-frame clones and misses some; the assay was immunoSEQ multiplex PCR. Of about 88,000 clones in the sample, 85% to 95% were seen once. The CDR3 covers 16 residues. Germline CDR1 and CDR2: MGHDK and SYGVNS. V lost 4 bases, J lost 10 bases, and 9 bases stayed unmatched. Sequences were obtained from T cells isolated from PBMCs. The receptor was derived from a human donor in good health. This rearrangement joins TRBV25-1 to TRBJ2-3, with 15 bases identical to TRBD2. The CDR3 reads CASSGTGLAGGIAQYF. CDR3 sequence (DNA): TGTGCCAGCAGTGGAACGGGACTAGCGGGAGGAATAGCGCAGTATTTT.